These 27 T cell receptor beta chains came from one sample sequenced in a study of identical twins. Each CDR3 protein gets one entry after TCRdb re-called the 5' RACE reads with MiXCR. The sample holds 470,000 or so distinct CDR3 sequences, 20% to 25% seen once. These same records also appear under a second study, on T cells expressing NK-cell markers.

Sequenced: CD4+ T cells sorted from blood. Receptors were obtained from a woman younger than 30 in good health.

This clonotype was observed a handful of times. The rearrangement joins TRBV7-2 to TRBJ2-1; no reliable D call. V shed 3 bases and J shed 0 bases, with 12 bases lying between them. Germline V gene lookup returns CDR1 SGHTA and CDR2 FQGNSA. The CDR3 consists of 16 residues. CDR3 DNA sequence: TGTGCCAGCAGCTTGCAAGGGCCTCTCTCCTACAATGAGCAGTTCTTC. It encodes CASSLQGPLSYNEQFF.

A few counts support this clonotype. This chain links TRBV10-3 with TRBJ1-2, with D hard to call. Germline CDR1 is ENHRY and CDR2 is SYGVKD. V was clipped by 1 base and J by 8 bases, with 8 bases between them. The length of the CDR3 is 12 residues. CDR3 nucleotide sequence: TGTGCCATCAGTGAGTTGGCGTACGGCTACACCTTC. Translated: CAISELAYGYTF.

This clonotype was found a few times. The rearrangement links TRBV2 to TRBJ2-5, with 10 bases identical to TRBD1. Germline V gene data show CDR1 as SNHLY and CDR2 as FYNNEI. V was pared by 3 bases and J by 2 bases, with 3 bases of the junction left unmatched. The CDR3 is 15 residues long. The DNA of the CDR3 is TGTGCCAGCAGTGATTGGACAGGGGGACAAGAGACCCAGTACTTC. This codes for CASSDWTGGQETQYF.

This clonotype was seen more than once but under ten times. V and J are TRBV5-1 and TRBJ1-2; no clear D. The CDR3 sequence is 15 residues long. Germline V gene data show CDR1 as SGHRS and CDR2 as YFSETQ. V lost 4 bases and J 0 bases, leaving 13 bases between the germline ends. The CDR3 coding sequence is TGCGCCAGCAGCCCGGACGGTTCTTCTAACTATGGCTACACCTTC. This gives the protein CASSPDGSSNYGYTF.

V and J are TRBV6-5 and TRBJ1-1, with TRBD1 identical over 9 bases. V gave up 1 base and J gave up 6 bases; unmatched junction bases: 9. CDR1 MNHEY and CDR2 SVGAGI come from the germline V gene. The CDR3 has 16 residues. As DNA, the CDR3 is TGTGCCAGCAGTTACTTGACAGGGGGTAACTTCGCTGAAGCTTTCTTT. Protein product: CASSYLTGGNFAEAFF.

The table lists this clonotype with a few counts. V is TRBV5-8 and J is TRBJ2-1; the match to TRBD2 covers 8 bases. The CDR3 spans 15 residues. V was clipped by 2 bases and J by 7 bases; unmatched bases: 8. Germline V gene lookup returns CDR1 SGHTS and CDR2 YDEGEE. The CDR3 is CASSFGAGDLNEQFF. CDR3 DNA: TGTGCCAGCAGCTTTGGAGCGGGGGACCTTAATGAGCAGTTCTTC.

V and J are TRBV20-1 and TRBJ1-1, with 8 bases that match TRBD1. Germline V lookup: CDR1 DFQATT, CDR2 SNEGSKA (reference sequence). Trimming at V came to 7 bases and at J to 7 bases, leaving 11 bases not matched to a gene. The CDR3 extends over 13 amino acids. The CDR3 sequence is CSGGSGGFNEAFF. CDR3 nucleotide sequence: TGCAGTGGGGGGTCAGGGGGCTTTAATGAAGCTTTCTTT.

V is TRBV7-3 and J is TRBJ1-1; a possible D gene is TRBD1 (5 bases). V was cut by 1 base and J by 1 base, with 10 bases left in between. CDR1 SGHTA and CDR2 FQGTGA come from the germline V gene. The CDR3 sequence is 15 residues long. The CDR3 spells CASSLMMQGNTEAFF. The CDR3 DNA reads TGTGCCAGCAGCTTAATGATGCAGGGGAACACTGAAGCTTTCTTT.

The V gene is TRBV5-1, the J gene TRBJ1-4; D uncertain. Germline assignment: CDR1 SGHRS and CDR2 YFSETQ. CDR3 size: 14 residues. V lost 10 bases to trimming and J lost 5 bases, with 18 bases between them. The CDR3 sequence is CASARGVQNEKLFF. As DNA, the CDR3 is TGCGCCTCCGCCCGAGGTGTCCAAAATGAAAAACTGTTTTTT. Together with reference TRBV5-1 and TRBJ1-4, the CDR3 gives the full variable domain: KAGVTQTPRYLIKTRGQQVTLSCSPISGHRSVSWYQQTPGQGLQFLFEYFSETQRNKGNFPGRFSGRQFSNSRSEMNVSTLELGDSALYLCASARGVQNEKLFFGSGTQLSVL.

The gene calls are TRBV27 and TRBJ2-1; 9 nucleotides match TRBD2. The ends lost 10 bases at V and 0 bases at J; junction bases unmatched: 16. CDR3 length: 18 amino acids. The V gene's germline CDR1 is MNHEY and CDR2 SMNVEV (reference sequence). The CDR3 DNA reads TGTGCCACCACCAGAACCCTTAGCGGGAGTCTCTCCTACAATGAGCAGTTCTTC. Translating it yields CATTRTLSGSLSYNEQFF.

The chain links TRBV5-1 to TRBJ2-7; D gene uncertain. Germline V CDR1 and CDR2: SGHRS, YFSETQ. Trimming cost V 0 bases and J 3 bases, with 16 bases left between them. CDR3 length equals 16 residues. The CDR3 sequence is CASSLVDARGGYEQYF. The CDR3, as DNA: TGCGCCAGCAGCTTGGTCGACGCCCGAGGTGGCTACGAGCAGTACTTC.

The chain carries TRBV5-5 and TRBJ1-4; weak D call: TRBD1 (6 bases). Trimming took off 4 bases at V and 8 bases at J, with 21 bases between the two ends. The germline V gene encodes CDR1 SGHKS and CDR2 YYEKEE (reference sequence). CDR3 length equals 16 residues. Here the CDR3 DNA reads TGTGCCAGCAGCGATAGCAAACAGGGAATACAAGAAAAACTGTTTTTT. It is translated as CASSDSKQGIQEKLFF.

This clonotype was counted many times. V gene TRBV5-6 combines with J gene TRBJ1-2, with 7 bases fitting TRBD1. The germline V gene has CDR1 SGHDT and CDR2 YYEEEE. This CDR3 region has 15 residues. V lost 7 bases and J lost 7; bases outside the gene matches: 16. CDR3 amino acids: CASETKGAGPVGYTF. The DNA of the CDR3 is TGTGCCAGCGAGACTAAGGGGGCAGGGCCAGTTGGCTACACCTTC.

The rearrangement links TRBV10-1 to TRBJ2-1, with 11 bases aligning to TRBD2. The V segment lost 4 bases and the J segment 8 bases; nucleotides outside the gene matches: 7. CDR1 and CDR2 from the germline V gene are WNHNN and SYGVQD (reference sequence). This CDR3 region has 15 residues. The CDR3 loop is CASSGTSGSGYEQFF. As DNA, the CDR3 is TGCGCCAGCAGTGGAACTAGCGGGAGTGGGTATGAGCAGTTCTTC.

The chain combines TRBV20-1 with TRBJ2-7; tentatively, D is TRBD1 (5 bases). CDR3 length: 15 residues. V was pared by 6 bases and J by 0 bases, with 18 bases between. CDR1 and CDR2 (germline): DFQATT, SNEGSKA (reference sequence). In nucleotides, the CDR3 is TGCAGTGCCCCATCGGGCAGGGAAAGCTCCTACGAGCAGTACTTC. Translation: CSAPSGRESSYEQYF.

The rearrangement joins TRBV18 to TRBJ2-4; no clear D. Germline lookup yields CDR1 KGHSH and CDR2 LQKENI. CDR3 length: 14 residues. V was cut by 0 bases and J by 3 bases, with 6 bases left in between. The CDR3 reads CASSPPLNKNIQYF. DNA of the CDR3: TGTGCCAGCTCACCACCTCTTAACAAAAACATTCAGTACTTC.

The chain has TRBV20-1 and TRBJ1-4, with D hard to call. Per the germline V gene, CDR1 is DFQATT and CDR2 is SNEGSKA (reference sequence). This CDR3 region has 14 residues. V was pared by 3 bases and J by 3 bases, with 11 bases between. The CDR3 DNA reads TGCAGTGCTAGCCTCGGTCGTGCTAATGAAAAACTGTTTTTT. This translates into CSASLGRANEKLFF.

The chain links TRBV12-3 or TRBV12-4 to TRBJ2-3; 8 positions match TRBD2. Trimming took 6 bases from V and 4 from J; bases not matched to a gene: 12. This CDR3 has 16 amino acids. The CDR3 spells CASSFSLLGGADTQYF. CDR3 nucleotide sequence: TGTGCCAGCAGCTTTTCCCTTCTCGGGGGGGCAGATACGCAGTATTTT.

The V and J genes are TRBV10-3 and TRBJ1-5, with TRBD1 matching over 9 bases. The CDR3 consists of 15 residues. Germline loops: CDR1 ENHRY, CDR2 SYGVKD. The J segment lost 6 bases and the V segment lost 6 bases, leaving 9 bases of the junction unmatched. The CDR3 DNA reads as TGTGCCATCAGCGCCGGGACAGGGCGATTTCAGCCCCAGCATTTT. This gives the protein CAISAGTGRFQPQHF.

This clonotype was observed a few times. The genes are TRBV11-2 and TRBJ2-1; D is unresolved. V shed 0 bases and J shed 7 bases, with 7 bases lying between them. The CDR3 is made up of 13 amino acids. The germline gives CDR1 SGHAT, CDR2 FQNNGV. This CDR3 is CASSLEWANEQFF. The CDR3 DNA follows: TGTGCCAGCAGCTTAGAGTGGGCGAATGAGCAGTTCTTC.

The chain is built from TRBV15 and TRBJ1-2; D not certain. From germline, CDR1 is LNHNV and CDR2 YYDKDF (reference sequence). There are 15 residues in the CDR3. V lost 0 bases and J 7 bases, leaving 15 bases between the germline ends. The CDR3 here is CATSRDPRPQSGYTF. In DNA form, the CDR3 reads TGTGCCACCAGCAGAGATCCCAGACCTCAGTCTGGCTACACCTTC.

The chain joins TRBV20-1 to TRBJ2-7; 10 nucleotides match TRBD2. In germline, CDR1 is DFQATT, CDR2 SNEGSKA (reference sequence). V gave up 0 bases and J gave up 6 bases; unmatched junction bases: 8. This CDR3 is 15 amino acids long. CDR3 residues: CSARDAGTSVGEQYF. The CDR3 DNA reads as TGCAGTGCTAGAGATGCGGGGACTAGCGTGGGCGAGCAGTACTTC.

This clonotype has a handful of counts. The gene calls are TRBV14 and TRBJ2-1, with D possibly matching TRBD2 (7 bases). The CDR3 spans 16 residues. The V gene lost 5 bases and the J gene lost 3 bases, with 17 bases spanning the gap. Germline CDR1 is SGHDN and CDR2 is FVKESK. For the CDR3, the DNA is TGTGCCAGCAGCAGGGGGAGGGCTAGCGGCTACAATGAGCAGTTCTTC. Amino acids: CASSRGRASGYNEQFF.

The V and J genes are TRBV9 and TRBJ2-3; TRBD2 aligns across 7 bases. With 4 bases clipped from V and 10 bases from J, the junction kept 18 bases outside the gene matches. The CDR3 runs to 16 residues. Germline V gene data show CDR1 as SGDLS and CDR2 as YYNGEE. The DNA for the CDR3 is TGTGCCAGCAGCCCCCCGGTCCGGGGGGATACCATTCCGCAGTATTTT. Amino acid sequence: CASSPPVRGDTIPQYF.

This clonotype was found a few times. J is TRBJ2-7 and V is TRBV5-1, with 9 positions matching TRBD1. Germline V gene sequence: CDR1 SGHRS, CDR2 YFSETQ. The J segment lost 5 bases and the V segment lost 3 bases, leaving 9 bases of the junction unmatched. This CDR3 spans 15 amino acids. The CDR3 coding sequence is TGCGCCAGCAGCTCCGGGACAGGGCGTTCCGACGAGCAGTACTTC. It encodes CASSSGTGRSDEQYF.

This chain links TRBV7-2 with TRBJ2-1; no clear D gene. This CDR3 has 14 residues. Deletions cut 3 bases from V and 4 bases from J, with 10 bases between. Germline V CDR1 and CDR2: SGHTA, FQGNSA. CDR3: CASSLTLPYNEQFF. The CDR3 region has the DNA TGTGCCAGCAGCTTGACCCTACCGTACAATGAGCAGTTCTTC.

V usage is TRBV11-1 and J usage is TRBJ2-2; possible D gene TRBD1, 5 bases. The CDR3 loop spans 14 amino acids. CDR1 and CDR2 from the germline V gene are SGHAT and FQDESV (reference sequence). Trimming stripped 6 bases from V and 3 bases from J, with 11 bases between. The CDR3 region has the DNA TGTGCCAGCAGTCTGGACACCGACACCGGGGAGCTGTTTTTT. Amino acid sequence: CASSLDTDTGELFF.